This passage covers 5 T cell receptor beta chains from one sample sequenced in a study of human T cells and chemical hapten exposure. Time point denoted: pre-sensitization, week 0. Treatment in this sample: therapeutic diphenylcyclopropenone sensitization with weekly scalp DPC. TCRdb analysed the RACE reads with MiXCR anew, one entry per CDR3 protein. Found here are more than 300,000 distinct CDR3 sequences, roughly 5.3% of them singletons; the top ten hold just over 2.5%. The sample was whole blood, taken in connection with sensitization to the hapten diphenylcyclopropenone (DPC). The receptors were sampled from a woman between 45 and 65 years old with alopecia areata. Some clones in this sample may be carry-over from other donors' samples.

This clonotype was seen a handful of times. The chain carries TRBV30 and TRBJ1-4, with D perhaps matching TRBD1 (5 bases). Germline V gives CDR1 GTSNPN, CDR2 SVGIG (reference sequence). Trimming cost V 2 bases and J 5 bases, with 9 bases left between them. CDR3 size: 13 residues. CDR3 sequence reads: CAWSLGRNEKLFF. For the CDR3, the DNA is TGTGCCTGGAGTTTGGGGCGAAATGAAAAACTGTTTTTT. Supplemented by reference TRBV30 and TRBJ1-4, the full variable domain reads SQTIHQWPATLVQPVGSPLSLECTVEGTSNPNLYWYRQAAGRGLQLLFYSVGIGQISSEVPQNLSASRPQDRQFILSSKKLLLSDSGFYLCAWSLGRNEKLFFGSGTQLSVL.

This clonotype was observed many times. V gene TRBV10-2 combines with J gene TRBJ2-6; D gene unclear. With 7 bases removed from V and 4 bases from J, the gap between germline ends came to 17 bases. Germline assignment: CDR1 WSHSY and CDR2 SAAADI. The CDR3 consists of 16 residues. CDR3: CASTFAEPRGANVLTF. The CDR3 coding sequence is TGCGCCAGCACTTTCGCGGAACCGAGGGGGGCCAACGTCCTGACTTTC.

The chain has TRBV6-2 or TRBV6-3 and TRBJ1-5; D is perhaps TRBD1 (6 bases). Per the germline V gene, CDR1 is MNHEY and CDR2 is SVGEGT. V was trimmed by 6 bases and J by 5 bases, leaving 17 bases between them. The CDR3 covers 15 residues. The CDR3 spells CASRPEGGPYQPQHF. For the CDR3, the DNA is TGTGCCAGCAGACCGGAGGGGGGCCCGTATCAGCCCCAGCATTTT.

This clonotype was found many times. The chain joins TRBV29-1 to TRBJ2-3, with 12 nucleotides matching TRBD2. The trim removed 6 bases at V and 5 bases at J, leaving 9 bases unmatched. The CDR3 has 15 residues. Germline loops: CDR1 SQVTM, CDR2 ANQGSEA. The CDR3 here is CSVWASGRAKDTQYF. The CDR3 nucleotides read TGCAGCGTGTGGGCTAGCGGGAGGGCGAAAGATACGCAGTATTTT.

This CDR3 is CASSKAGQKLNTEAFF. In DNA, the CDR3 is TGTGCCAGCAGCAAAGCTGGACAGAAACTAAACACTGAAGCTTTCTTT. The genes are TRBV21-1 and TRBJ1-1; the table's D call TRBD1 went unverified against the DNA. TRBV21-1 is flagged as a pseudogene. The CDR3 extends over 16 amino acids.